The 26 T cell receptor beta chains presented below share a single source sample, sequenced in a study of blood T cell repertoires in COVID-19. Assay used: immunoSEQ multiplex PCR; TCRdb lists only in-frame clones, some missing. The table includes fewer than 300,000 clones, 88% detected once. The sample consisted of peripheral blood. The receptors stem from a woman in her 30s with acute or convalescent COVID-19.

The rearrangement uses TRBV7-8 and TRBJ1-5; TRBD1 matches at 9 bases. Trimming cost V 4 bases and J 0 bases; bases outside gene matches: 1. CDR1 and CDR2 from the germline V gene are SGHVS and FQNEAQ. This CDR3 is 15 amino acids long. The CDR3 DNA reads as TGTGCCAGCAGCTCGGGACAGGGTAGCAATCAGCCCCAGCATTTT. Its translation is CASSSGQGSNQPQHF.

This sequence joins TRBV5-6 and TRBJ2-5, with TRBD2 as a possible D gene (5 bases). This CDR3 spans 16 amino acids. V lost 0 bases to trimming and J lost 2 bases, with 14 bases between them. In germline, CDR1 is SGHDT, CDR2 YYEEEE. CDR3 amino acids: CASSLGRRRGQETQYF. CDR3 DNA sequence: TGTGCCAGCAGCTTGGGGAGACGACGGGGACAAGAGACCCAGTACTTC.

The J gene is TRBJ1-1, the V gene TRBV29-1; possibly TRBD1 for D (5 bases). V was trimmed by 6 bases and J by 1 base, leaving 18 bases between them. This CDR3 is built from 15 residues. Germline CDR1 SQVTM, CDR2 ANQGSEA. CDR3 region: CSVATGVWRNTEAFF. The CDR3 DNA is TGCAGCGTGGCAACGGGGGTGTGGCGGAACACTGAAGCTTTCTTT.

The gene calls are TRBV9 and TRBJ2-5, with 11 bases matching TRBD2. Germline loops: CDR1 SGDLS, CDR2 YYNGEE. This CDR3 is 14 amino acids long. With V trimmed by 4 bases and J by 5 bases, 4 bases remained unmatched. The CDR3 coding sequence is TGTGCCAGCAGCCCCAGACTAGCGGGGGAGACCCAGTACTTC. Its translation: CASSPRLAGETQYF. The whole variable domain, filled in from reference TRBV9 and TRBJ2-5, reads DSGVTQTPKHLITATGQRVTLRCSPRSGDLSVYWYQQSLDQGLQFLIQYYNGEERAKGNILERFSAQQFPDLHSELNLSSLELGDSALYFCASSPRLAGETQYFGPGTRLLVL.

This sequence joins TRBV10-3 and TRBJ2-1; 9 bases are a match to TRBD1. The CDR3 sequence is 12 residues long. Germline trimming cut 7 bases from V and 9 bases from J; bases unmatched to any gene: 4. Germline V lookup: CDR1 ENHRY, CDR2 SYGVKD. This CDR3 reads CAITGTGREQFF. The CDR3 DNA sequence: TGTGCCATCACCGGGACAGGGCGTGAGCAGTTCTTC.

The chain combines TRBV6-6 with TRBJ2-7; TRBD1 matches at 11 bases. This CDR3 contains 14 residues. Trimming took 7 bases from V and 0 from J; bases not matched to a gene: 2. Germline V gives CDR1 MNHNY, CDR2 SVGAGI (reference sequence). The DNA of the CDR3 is TGTGCCAGCACCGGGACAGGGGGCTCCTACGAGCAGTACTTC. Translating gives CASTGTGGSYEQYF.

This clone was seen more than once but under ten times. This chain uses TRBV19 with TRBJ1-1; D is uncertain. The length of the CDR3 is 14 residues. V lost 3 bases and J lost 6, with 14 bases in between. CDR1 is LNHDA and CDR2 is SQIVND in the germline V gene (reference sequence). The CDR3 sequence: CASSIRLGTAEAFF. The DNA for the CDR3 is TGTGCCAGTAGTATCAGGTTGGGCACGGCTGAAGCTTTCTTT. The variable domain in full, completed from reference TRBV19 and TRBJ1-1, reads DGGITQSPKYLFRKEGQNVTLSCEQNLNHDAMYWYRQDPGQGLRLIYYSQIVNDFQKGDIAEGYSVSREKKESFPLTVTSAQKNPTAFYLCASSIRLGTAEAFFGQGTRLTVV.

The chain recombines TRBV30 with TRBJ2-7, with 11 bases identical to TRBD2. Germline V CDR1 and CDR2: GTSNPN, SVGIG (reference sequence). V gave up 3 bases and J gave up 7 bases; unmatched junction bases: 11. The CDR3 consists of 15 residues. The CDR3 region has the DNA TGTGCCTGGAGCCAACCGGGACTAGCGGTTTGGGAGCAGTACTTC. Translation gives CAWSQPGLAVWEQYF.

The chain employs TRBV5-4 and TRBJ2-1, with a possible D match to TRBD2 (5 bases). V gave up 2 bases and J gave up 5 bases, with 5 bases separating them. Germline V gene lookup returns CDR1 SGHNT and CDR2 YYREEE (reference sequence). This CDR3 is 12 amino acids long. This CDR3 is CASSLLDNEQFF. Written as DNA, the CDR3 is TGTGCCAGCAGCTTACTAGACAATGAGCAGTTCTTC.

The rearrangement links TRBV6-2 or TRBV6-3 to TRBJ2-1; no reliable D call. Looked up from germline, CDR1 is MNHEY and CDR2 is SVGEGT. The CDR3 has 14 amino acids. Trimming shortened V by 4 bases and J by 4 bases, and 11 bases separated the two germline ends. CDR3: CASSSSPGYNEQFF. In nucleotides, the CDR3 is TGTGCCAGCAGTTCCAGCCCCGGGTACAATGAGCAGTTCTTC.

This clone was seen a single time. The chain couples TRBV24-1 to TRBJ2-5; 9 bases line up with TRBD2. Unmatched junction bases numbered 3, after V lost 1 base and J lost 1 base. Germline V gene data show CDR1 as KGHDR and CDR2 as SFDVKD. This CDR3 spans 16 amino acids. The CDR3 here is CATSDFETSGQETQYF. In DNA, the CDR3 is TGTGCCACCAGTGATTTTGAGACTAGCGGCCAAGAGACCCAGTACTTC.

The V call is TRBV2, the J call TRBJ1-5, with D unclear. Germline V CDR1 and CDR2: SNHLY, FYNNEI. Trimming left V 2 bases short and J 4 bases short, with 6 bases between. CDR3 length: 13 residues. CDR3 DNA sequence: TGTGCCAGCAGTGAATGGAGTAATCAGCCCCAGCATTTT. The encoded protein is CASSEWSNQPQHF. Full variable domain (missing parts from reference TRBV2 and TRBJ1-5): EPEVTQTPSHQVTQMGQEVILRCVPISNHLYFYWYRQILGQKVEFLVSFYNNEISEKSEIFDDQFSVERPDGSNFTLKIRSTKLEDSAMYFCASSEWSNQPQHFGDGTRLSIL.

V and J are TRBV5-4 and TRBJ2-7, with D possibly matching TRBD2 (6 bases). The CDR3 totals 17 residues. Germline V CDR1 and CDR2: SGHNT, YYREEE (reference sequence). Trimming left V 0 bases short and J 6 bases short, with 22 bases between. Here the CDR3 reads CASSLGTRGRTLFEQYF. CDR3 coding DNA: TGTGCCAGCAGCTTGGGGACGCGGGGCAGGACTCTTTTCGAGCAGTACTTC.

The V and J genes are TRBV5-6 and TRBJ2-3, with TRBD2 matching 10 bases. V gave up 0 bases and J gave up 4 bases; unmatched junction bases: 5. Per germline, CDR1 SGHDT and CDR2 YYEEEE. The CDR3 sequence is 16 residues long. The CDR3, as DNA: TGTGCCAGCAGCTTGGCACTAGCGGGATTTTCAGATACGCAGTATTTT. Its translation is CASSLALAGFSDTQYF.

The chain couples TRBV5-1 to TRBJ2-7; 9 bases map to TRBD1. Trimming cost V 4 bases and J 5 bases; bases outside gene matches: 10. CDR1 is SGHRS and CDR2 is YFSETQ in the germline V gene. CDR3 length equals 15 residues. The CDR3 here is CASSGRDRVTDEQYF. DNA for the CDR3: TGCGCCAGCAGCGGCCGGGACAGGGTCACAGACGAGCAGTACTTC.

CDR3 DNA sequence: TGTGCCAGCAGCTTAGATAGCGGGAGGGCCCGGTCCGGGGAGCTGTTTTTT. Translated, it gives CASSLDSGRARSGELFF. The J gene is TRBJ2-2, the V gene TRBV7-2, with 11 bases lining up with TRBD2. The CDR3 has 17 residues. Germline V gene lookup returns CDR1 SGHTA and CDR2 FQGNSA. The V segment lost 1 base and the J segment 6 bases; nucleotides outside the gene matches: 7.

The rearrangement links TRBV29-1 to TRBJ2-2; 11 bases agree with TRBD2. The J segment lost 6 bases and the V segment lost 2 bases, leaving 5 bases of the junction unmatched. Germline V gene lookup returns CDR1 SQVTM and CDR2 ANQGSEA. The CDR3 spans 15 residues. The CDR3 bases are TGCAGCGTTGAAAAGCTAGCGGGAGGCCCCGGGGAGCTGTTTTTT. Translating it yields CSVEKLAGGPGELFF.

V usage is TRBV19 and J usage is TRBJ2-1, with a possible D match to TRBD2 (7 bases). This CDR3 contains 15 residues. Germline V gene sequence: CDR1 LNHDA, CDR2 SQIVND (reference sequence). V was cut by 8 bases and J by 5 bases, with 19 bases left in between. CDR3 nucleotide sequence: TGTGCCAGTGCTCGAGGGGGGGGAAGGAACAATGAGCAGTTCTTC. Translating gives CASARGGGRNNEQFF.

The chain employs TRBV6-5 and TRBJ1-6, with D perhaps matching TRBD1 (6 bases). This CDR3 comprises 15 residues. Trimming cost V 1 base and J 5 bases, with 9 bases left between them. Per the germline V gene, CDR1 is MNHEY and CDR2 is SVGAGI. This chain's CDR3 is CASSYFTGNNSPLHF. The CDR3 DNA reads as TGTGCCAGCAGTTACTTTACAGGGAATAATTCACCCCTCCACTTT.

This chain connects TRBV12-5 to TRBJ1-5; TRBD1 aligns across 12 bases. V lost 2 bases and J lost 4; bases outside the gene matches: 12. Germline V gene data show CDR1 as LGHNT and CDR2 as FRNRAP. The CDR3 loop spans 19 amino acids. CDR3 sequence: CASGLTGTGGLVVNQPQHF. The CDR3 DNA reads TGTGCTAGTGGTTTGACCGGGACAGGGGGCCTGGTCGTGAATCAGCCCCAGCATTTT.

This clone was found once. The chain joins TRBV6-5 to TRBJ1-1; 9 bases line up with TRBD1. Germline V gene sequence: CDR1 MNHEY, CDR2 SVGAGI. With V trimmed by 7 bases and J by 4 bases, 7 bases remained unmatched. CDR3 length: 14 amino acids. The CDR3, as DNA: TGTGCCAGCATCAAGACAGGGGGAAGCACTGAAGCTTTCTTT. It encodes CASIKTGGSTEAFF.

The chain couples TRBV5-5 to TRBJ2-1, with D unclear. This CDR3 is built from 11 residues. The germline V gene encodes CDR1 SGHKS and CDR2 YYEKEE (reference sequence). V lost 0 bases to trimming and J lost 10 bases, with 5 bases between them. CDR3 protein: CASSLDREQFF. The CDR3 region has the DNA TGTGCCAGCAGCTTGGACAGAGAGCAGTTCTTC.

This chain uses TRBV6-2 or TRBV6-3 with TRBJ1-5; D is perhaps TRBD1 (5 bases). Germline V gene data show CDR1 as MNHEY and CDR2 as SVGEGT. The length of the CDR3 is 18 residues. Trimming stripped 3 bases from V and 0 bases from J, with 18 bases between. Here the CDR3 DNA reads TGTGCCAGCAGTTATCGGCAGGGAGGAGGGTATAGCAATCAGCCCCAGCATTTT. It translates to CASSYRQGGGYSNQPQHF.

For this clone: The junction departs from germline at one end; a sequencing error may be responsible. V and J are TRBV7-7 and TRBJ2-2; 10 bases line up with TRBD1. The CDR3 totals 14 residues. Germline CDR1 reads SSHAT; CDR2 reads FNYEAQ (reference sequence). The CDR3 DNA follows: TGTGCTAGCAGCCTTGACAGGGGGCCCGGGGAGCTGTTTTTT. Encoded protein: CASSLDRGPGELFF.

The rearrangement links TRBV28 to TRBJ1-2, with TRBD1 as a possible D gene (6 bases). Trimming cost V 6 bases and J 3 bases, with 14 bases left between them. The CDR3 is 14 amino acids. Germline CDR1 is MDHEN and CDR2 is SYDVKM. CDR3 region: CASRTANRDYGYTF. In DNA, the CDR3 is TGTGCCAGCAGGACCGCCAACAGGGACTATGGCTACACCTTC.

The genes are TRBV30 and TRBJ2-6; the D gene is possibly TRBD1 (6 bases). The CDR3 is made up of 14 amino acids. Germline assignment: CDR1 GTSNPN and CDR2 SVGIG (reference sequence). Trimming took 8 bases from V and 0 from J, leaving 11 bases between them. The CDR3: CAGQQGSGANVLTF. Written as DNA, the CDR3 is TGTGCCGGCCAACAGGGCTCTGGGGCCAACGTCCTGACTTTC.